The clone carrying this T cell receptor (beta chain) was found a few times. Within the sample, other DNA sequences also encode this same CDR3. The entry originates in a study of cytomegalovirus exposure and HLA in healthy donors. Study summary: A prior study identified approximately 110 million unique TCR beta sequences from some 180 million T cells. Early released data comprised some 85 million unique TCRs from HLA-typed donors.

The V gene's germline CDR1 is MNHEY and CDR2 SVGAGI. The CDR3 is made up of 15 amino acids. Trimming at V came to 0 bases and at J to 12 bases, leaving 8 bases not matched to a gene. The PCR ran on 60 Vbeta and 13 Jbeta primers. The repertoire was sequenced with immunoSEQ multiplex PCR; TCRdb's copy has only in-frame clones and lacks some. The sample has 100,000 to 150,000 clones; roughly 66% are singletons. This chain joins TRBV6-5 and TRBJ2-6; 7 bases line up with TRBD1. The TCR originated in a man in his 60s in good health and CMV-seropositive. The sample was PBMCs. DNA for the CDR3: TGTGCCAGCAGTTACTCGATAGGGGGCTCTGGCGTCCTGACTTTC. This encodes CASSYSIGGSGVLTF.